This T cell receptor beta chain was recorded in a study of radiation and T cells in renal cell carcinoma. Overall study: Nephrectomy followed 15 Gy stereotactic body radiation by 4 weeks. Study results and limitations: Without pretreatment biopsies, baseline tumor clonotype presence was undetermined.

Time point given: baseline pretreatment blood. Regarding treatment: 15 Gy SBRT to primary tumor, nephrectomy 4 weeks later. As for this clone: No antigen is known for it.

This CDR3 has 11 amino acids. Assay used: immunoSEQ multiplex PCR; TCRdb lists only in-frame clones, some missing. The sample includes around 64,000 clones, 60% to 85% of them seen just once. The TCR sequence derives from a man in his fifties or sixties with renal cell carcinoma. The rearrangement uses TRBV21-1 and TRBJ2-1; the table's D gene call, TRBD1, was not cross checked with the DNA. TRBV21-1 is described as a pseudogene. This specimen consisted of blood, obtained from a patient whose treatment included radiotherapy and nephrectomy. The CDR3 nucleotides read TGTGCCAGCAGCAAGGGCGCTGAGCAGTTCTTC. Translation: CASSKGAEQFF.